These 13 T cell receptor beta chains came from one sample sequenced in a study of human T cells and chemical hapten exposure (dated by TCRdb to the early 2020s). The library was built by means of RACE. TCRdb names NextSeq 500 as the instrument used. TCRdb reanalyzed the raw reads on its own, using fastp at Q25 for trimming and MiXCR for clone calling, and kept in-frame beta chains. Entries are consolidated by CDR3 protein sequence, retaining the most common genes and DNA. This sample holds about 30,000 distinct CDR3 sequences; 5.8% were observed only once. Of the sample, about 6% is held by the ten largest clones. According to the study, the label for this sample's time point signals: patch test 3, about 24 weeks after DPC sensitization. This sample's treatment or condition label indicates: therapeutic diphenylcyclopropenone sensitization with weekly scalp DPC. The source material was whole blood, sampled in connection with sensitization to the hapten diphenylcyclopropenone (DPC). These receptors were collected from a man in his thirties or forties with alopecia areata. Some clones in this sample may be carry-over from other donors' samples.

This chain links TRBV7-2 with TRBJ1-1, with no clear D. Trimming shortened V by 4 bases and J by 5 bases, and 11 bases separated the two germline ends. Germline V gene sequence: CDR1 SGHTA, CDR2 FQGNSA. This CDR3 is 13 amino acids long. The CDR3 nucleotides are TGTGCCAGCAGCTCCCGACGGGGAACTGAAGCTTTCTTT. Translated: CASSSRRGTEAFF. The full variable domain, completed using reference TRBV7-2 and TRBJ1-1, is GAGVSQSPSNKVTEKGKDVELRCDPISGHTALYWYRQSLGQGLEFLIYFQGNSAPDKSGLPSDRFSAERTGGSVSTLTIQRTQQEDSAVYLCASSSRRGTEAFFGQGTRLTVV.

The table lists this clonotype with many counts. The rearrangement uses TRBV4-1 and TRBJ2-3; 10 bases agree with TRBD2. With 6 bases clipped from V and 0 bases from J, the junction kept 6 bases outside the gene matches. Germline V gene lookup returns CDR1 MGHRA and CDR2 YSYEKL. The CDR3 has 16 residues. CDR3 nucleotides: TGCGCCAGCAGTCTAGCGGGGGTTCCTAGCACAGATACGCAGTATTTT. Its translation is CASSLAGVPSTDTQYF.

At least ten counts were recorded for this clonotype. This chain connects TRBV7-8 to TRBJ2-7; perhaps TRBD2 as D (5 bases). Germline V gene sequence: CDR1 SGHVS, CDR2 FQNEAQ. V lost 5 bases to trimming and J lost 5 bases, with 13 bases between them. There are 13 residues in the CDR3. CDR3 loop: CASSPGFGDEQYF. In nucleotides, the CDR3 is TGTGCCAGCAGCCCGGGGTTTGGAGACGAGCAGTACTTC.

This clonotype was detected only a few times. The chain employs TRBV20-1 and TRBJ1-2; D might be TRBD1 (6 bases). Per germline, CDR1 DFQATT and CDR2 SNEGSKA (reference sequence). V shed 3 bases and J shed 4 bases, with 15 bases lying between them. CDR3 length equals 14 residues. DNA of the CDR3: TGCAGTGCTAGGGGTAGGACAGTGGGCTATGGCTACACCTTC. This translates into CSARGRTVGYGYTF.

This clonotype was observed many times. This chain uses TRBV7-3 with TRBJ2-1; 9 nucleotides line up with TRBD2. Germline assignment: CDR1 SGHTA and CDR2 FQGTGA. This CDR3 contains 15 residues. The J segment lost 1 base and the V segment lost 4 bases, leaving 2 bases of the junction unmatched. Here the CDR3 DNA reads TGTGCCAGCAGCTCGACTAGCGGATCCTACAATGAGCAGTTCTTC. Encoded protein: CASSSTSGSYNEQFF. Supplemented by reference TRBV7-3 and TRBJ2-1, the full variable domain reads GAGVSQTPSNKVTEKGKYVELRCDPISGHTALYWYRQSLGQGPEFLIYFQGTGAADDSGLPNDRFFAVRPEGSVSTLKIQRTERGDSAVYLCASSSTSGSYNEQFFGPGTRLTVL.

The chain links TRBV6-6 to TRBJ1-1, with D unclear. The CDR3 extends over 14 amino acids. The germline V gene encodes CDR1 MNHNY and CDR2 SVGAGI (reference sequence). Trimming left V 2 bases short and J 8 bases short, with 15 bases between. The CDR3 sequence: CASSYHTSLPEAFF. Here the CDR3 DNA reads TGTGCCAGCAGTTACCACACCTCTCTACCAGAAGCTTTCTTT.

Ten or more counts support this clonotype. The V call is TRBV6-5, the J call TRBJ2-7; D is uncertain. This CDR3 has 14 residues. From germline, CDR1 is MNHEY and CDR2 SVGAGI. V lost 0 bases and J 3 bases, leaving 9 bases between the germline ends. The CDR3 nucleotides read TGTGCCAGCAGTTACTCGACGGATAACTACGAGCAGTACTTC. Residues: CASSYSTDNYEQYF.

This clonotype has a count of ten or more. The CDR3 sequence is CASSRQGFDSPLHF. The CDR3 region has the DNA TGTGCCAGCAGCCGACAGGGTTTCGATTCACCCCTCCACTTT. J is TRBJ1-6 and V is TRBV3-1, with 7 bases fitting TRBD1. V was clipped by 4 bases and J by 8 bases; unmatched bases: 5. CDR3 size: 14 residues. Germline loops: CDR1 LGHDT, CDR2 YNNKEL (reference sequence).

V and J are TRBV20-1 and TRBJ2-3; 8 bases align to TRBD2. Germline CDR1 DFQATT, CDR2 SNEGSKA (reference sequence). The CDR3 has 15 residues. Germline trimming cut 5 bases from V and 3 bases from J; bases unmatched to any gene: 10. CDR3 protein: CSASPTGGKTDTQYF. In DNA, the CDR3 is TGCAGTGCTTCTCCGACGGGGGGGAAGACAGATACGCAGTATTTT.

This clonotype appeared many times. The chain carries TRBV7-9 and TRBJ2-7, with 8 bases fitting TRBD2. V shed 2 bases, J shed 3 bases, and the junction held 12 bases outside the gene matches. CDR3 length: 17 residues. CDR1 and CDR2 from the germline V gene are SEHNR and FQNEAQ (reference sequence). The CDR3 is CASSLSYAGGGHYEQYF. CDR3 nucleotide sequence: TGTGCCAGCAGCTTAAGTTACGCCGGCGGGGGGCACTACGAGCAGTACTTC.

At least ten counts were recorded for this clonotype. The chain has TRBV4-3 and TRBJ1-4; D perhaps matches TRBD1 (6 bases). The germline CDR1 and CDR2 sequences are LGHNA and YSLEER. V dropped 4 bases and J dropped 3 bases, with 18 bases sitting between them. This CDR3 is 17 amino acids long. The CDR3 loop is CASSLYRGQPSNEKLFF. In DNA, the CDR3 is TGCGCCAGCAGCCTCTACCGGGGACAACCTTCTAATGAAAAACTGTTTTTT.

A word on this clonotype: A much bigger clone sits one base away, suggesting this may be a read error. The genes are TRBV30 and TRBJ1-5; no definite D call. The germline CDR1 and CDR2 sequences are GTSNPN and SVGIG (reference sequence). V lost 1 base to trimming and J lost 7 bases, with 14 bases between them. This CDR3 has 14 residues. The CDR3, as DNA: TGTGCCTGGAGTGCGGGAGGAACTCGGCAGCCCCAGCATTTT. Encoded protein: CAWSAGGTRQPQHF.

The table lists this clonotype with many counts. The chain employs TRBV11-2 and TRBJ2-5; tentatively, D is TRBD2 (7 bases). Germline CDR1 SGHAT, CDR2 FQNNGV. The CDR3 extends over 16 amino acids. V gave up 5 bases and J gave up 5 bases, with 21 bases separating them. The chain's CDR3 is CASSRGAQGWEETQYF. The CDR3 region has the DNA TGTGCCAGCAGCCGGGGGGCGCAGGGGTGGGAGGAGACCCAGTACTTC.